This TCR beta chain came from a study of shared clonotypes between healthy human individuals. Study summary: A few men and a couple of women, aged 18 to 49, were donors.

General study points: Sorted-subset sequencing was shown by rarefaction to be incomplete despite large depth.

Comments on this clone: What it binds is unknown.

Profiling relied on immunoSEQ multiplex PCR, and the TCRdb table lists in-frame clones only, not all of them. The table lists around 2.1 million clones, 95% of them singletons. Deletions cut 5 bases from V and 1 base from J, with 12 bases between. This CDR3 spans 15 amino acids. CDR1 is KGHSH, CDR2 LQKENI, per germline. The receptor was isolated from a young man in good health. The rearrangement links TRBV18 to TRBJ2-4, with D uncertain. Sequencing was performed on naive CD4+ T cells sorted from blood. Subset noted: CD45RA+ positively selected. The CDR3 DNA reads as TGTGCCAGCTCAAGTGTCCCCGAGGCCAAAAACATTCAGTACTTC. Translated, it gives CASSSVPEAKNIQYF.